These 29 T cell receptor beta chains originate from one sample sequenced in a study of Ad26.COV2.S vaccination and SARS-CoV-2 variants. Sequenced by immunoSEQ multiplex PCR; TCRdb stores in-frame clones only, minus some. The repertoire consists of approximately 280,000 clones, with over 75% occurring once and the leading ten covering around 3%. As to treatment: roughly 19 received Ad26.COV2.S at low or high dose, single or two shots; 5 received placebo; per-sample allocation not given. At day 63 after the first vaccine or placebo injection, samples were drawn. This material consisted of peripheral blood, taken in a trial of Ad26.COV2.S vaccine versus placebo. The receptors come from a person aged 18 to 59 who received the Ad26.COV2.S COVID-19 vaccine or a placebo.

This clone was seen only a few times. J is TRBJ1-2 and V is TRBV7-5. TRBV7-5 is marked as a pseudogene. The CDR3 covers 15 residues. The DNA of the CDR3 is TGTGTCAGAAGCTTAGCATTGGCCGGGGTAGATGGCTACACCTTC. It yields the protein CVRSLALAGVDGYTF.

The chain joins TRBV6-6 to TRBJ2-2; the match to TRBD2 covers 9 bases. The CDR3 contains 16 residues. The germline gives CDR1 MNHNY, CDR2 SVGAGI (reference sequence). The junction had 10 bases not matched to a gene; V was cut back by 4 bases and J by 7 bases. This CDR3 reads CASSSGAGGSGGELFF. CDR3 sequence (DNA): TGTGCCAGCAGTTCCGGAGCGGGGGGCTCTGGCGGGGAGCTGTTTTTT.

The chain combines TRBV5-4 with TRBJ2-3, with D perhaps TRBD1 or TRBD2 (6 bases each). CDR1 is SGHNT, CDR2 YYREEE, per germline (reference sequence). Trimming stripped 4 bases from V and 4 bases from J, with 19 bases between. CDR3 length equals 16 residues. Written as DNA, the CDR3 is TGTGCCAGCAGCCGAGGGGGGTTCGGGATGGCAGATACGCAGTATTTT. It is translated as CASSRGGFGMADTQYF.

The genes are TRBV5-1 and TRBJ1-2; TRBD1 matches at 9 bases. V lost 4 bases, J lost 4 bases, and 8 bases stayed unmatched. Germline loops: CDR1 SGHRS, CDR2 YFSETQ. The CDR3 is 15 amino acids. The CDR3: CASSKETGGVYGYTF. The CDR3 DNA sequence: TGCGCCAGCAGCAAAGAAACAGGGGGCGTCTATGGCTACACCTTC.

The rearrangement joins TRBV19 to TRBJ2-3; 8 bases fit TRBD2. Trimming at V came to 3 bases and at J to 5 bases, leaving 1 base not matched to a gene. The germline V gene has CDR1 LNHDA and CDR2 SQIVND (reference sequence). CDR3 length: 13 residues. CDR3: CASSMSGGDTQYF. CDR3 sequence (DNA): TGTGCCAGTAGTATGAGCGGGGGAGATACGCAGTATTTT.

V gene TRBV6-5 combines with J gene TRBJ2-1; 9 nucleotides line up with TRBD2. CDR1 is MNHEY and CDR2 is SVGAGI in the germline V gene. Trimming took 0 bases from V and 6 from J; bases not matched to a gene: 3. The CDR3 loop spans 15 amino acids. In DNA form, the CDR3 reads TGTGCCAGCAGTTACTCGGGCGGGGGGGCCAATGAGCAGTTCTTC. Translating it yields CASSYSGGGANEQFF.

The J gene is TRBJ1-1, the V gene TRBV24-1, with D possibly being TRBD1 (5 bases). Trimming pared 1 base from V and 9 bases from J, leaving 8 bases between. Germline values: CDR1 KGHDR, CDR2 SFDVKD. The CDR3 covers 12 residues. CDR3 DNA sequence: TGTGCCACCAGTGATTTCGGGGGGAAAGCTTTCTTT. Protein product: CATSDFGGKAFF.

The gene calls are TRBV6-6 and TRBJ2-1, with D possibly being TRBD2 (5 bases). V was pared by 5 bases and J by 0 bases, with 17 bases between. Germline V gene lookup returns CDR1 MNHNY and CDR2 SVGAGI (reference sequence). This CDR3 contains 17 residues. The CDR3 DNA reads TGTGCCAGCAGTCCGGCCGGGATCTCGAGCTCCTACAATGAGCAGTTCTTC. This codes for CASSPAGISSSYNEQFF.

The rearrangement joins TRBV5-1 to TRBJ2-2, with D possibly called TRBD1 or TRBD2 (5 bases each). Germline lookup yields CDR1 SGHRS and CDR2 YFSETQ. The CDR3 consists of 16 residues. V was shortened by 0 bases and J by 6 bases, with 15 bases between the two germline ends. The CDR3: CASSLGGPPSSGELFF. CDR3 coding DNA: TGCGCCAGCAGCTTGGGGGGACCACCCTCTTCCGGGGAGCTGTTTTTT.

The chain is built from TRBV18 and TRBJ2-2, with D maybe TRBD2 (5 bases). Trimming shortened V by 3 bases and J by 0 bases, and 11 bases separated the two germline ends. The CDR3 is 16 amino acids. In germline, CDR1 is KGHSH, CDR2 LQKENI. CDR3 residues: CASSPSSPPNTGELFF. Written as DNA, the CDR3 is TGTGCCAGCTCACCTTCTAGCCCCCCGAACACCGGGGAGCTGTTTTTT.

The CDR3 region has the DNA TGTGCTAGTGGCCGAACATCCGAAAGGAATCAGCCCCAGCATTTT. It is translated as CASGRTSERNQPQHF. This chain connects TRBV12-5 to TRBJ1-5; no reliable D call. Trimming removed 6 bases at V and 4 bases at J, with 16 bases between. The germline V gene encodes CDR1 LGHNT and CDR2 FRNRAP. The CDR3 consists of 15 residues.

CDR3 protein: CASSQGSKSNQPQHF. The CDR3 DNA reads TGTGCCAGCAGCCAAGGCTCCAAAAGCAATCAGCCCCAGCATTTT. This rearrangement joins TRBV3-1 (or the pseudogene TRBV3-2) to TRBJ1-5; D is unresolved. This CDR3 has 15 residues. V lost 1 base and J 1 base, leaving 8 bases between the germline ends. CDR1 and CDR2 from the germline V gene are LGHDT and YNNKEL (reference sequence).

The sample holds a few counts of this clone. The rearrangement uses TRBV13 and TRBJ1-5; D not certain. Trimming stripped 3 bases from V and 0 bases from J, with 12 bases between. Germline V gene lookup returns CDR1 PRHDT and CDR2 FYEKMQ (reference sequence). CDR3 length: 16 amino acids. For the CDR3, the DNA is TGTGCCAGCAGCTTTCGCAGGTTTTATAGCAATCAGCCCCAGCATTTT. It codes for CASSFRRFYSNQPQHF.

The CDR3 nucleotides are TGTGCCAGCAGATGGGGCAATCAGCCCCAGCATTTT. As protein: CASRWGNQPQHF. The chain joins TRBV12-3 or TRBV12-4 to TRBJ1-5; no reliable D call. The CDR3 runs 12 residues. V was clipped by 6 bases and J by 2 bases, with 5 bases between them.

CDR3 loop: CASSIGTGVSQPQHF. The DNA for the CDR3 is TGTGCCAGTAGTATCGGGACAGGGGTATCTCAGCCCCAGCATTTT. This chain uses TRBV19 with TRBJ1-5; 10 nucleotides match TRBD1. After removal of 3 bases from V and 6 bases from J, the junction contained 5 bases not matched to a gene. The CDR3 runs to 15 residues. Germline lookup yields CDR1 LNHDA and CDR2 SQIVND (reference sequence).

This chain's CDR3 is CASSVTGVSSPLHF. The CDR3 nucleotides are TGTGCCAGCAGTGTTACAGGGGTCAGTTCACCCCTCCACTTT. The chain uses TRBV25-1 and TRBJ1-6; 7 nucleotides agree with TRBD1. The trim removed 4 bases at V and 9 bases at J, leaving 6 bases unmatched. The CDR3 runs 14 residues. From germline, CDR1 is MGHDK and CDR2 SYGVNS.

The V gene is TRBV25-1, the J gene TRBJ2-5; D unresolved. Trimming took 0 bases from V and 7 from J, leaving 6 bases between them. This CDR3 has 12 residues. CDR1 is MGHDK and CDR2 is SYGVNS in the germline V gene. CDR3 DNA sequence: TGTGCCAGCAGTGAATATACCGGGACCCAGTACTTC. It specifies CASSEYTGTQYF.

The rearrangement uses TRBV7-3 and TRBJ2-1; D tentatively reads TRBD1 or TRBD2 (5 bases each). V lost 1 base and J 1 base, leaving 8 bases between the germline ends. Germline CDR1 is SGHTA and CDR2 is FQGTGA. The CDR3 is 15 amino acids. CDR3 nucleotide sequence: TGTGCCAGCAGCTTAATGGGACGGTCCTACAATGAGCAGTTCTTC. Its protein product is CASSLMGRSYNEQFF.

This chain links TRBV5-1 with TRBJ1-2; D is perhaps TRBD1 (5 bases). The CDR3 covers 14 residues. The V and J ends lost 6 bases and 8 bases respectively, with 20 bases between them. CDR1 is SGHRS, CDR2 YFSETQ, per germline. The CDR3 DNA sequence: TGCGCCAGCAAGCTAGGGGCCCCATTGGGAGGCTACACCTTC. Protein: CASKLGAPLGGYTF. The variable domain in full, completed from reference TRBV5-1 and TRBJ1-2, reads KAGVTQTPRYLIKTRGQQVTLSCSPISGHRSVSWYQQTPGQGLQFLFEYFSETQRNKGNFPGRFSGRQFSNSRSEMNVSTLELGDSALYLCASKLGAPLGGYTFGSGTRLTVV.

This chain joins TRBV18 and TRBJ1-2; TRBD1 matches 8 bases. In germline, CDR1 is KGHSH, CDR2 LQKENI. Unmatched junction bases numbered 9, after V lost 3 bases and J lost 6 bases. The CDR3 is made up of 15 amino acids. The CDR3: CASSPGQAERNGYTF. In nucleotides, the CDR3 is TGTGCCAGCTCACCGGGACAGGCGGAGAGGAATGGCTACACCTTC.

The rearrangement uses TRBV29-1 and TRBJ2-7; weak D call: TRBD1 (5 bases). The length of the CDR3 is 13 residues. Germline V lookup: CDR1 SQVTM, CDR2 ANQGSEA. Trimming cost V 6 bases and J 6 bases, with 18 bases left between them. The CDR3 protein is CSVGPFGAGEQYF. In nucleotides, the CDR3 is TGCAGCGTAGGCCCTTTTGGGGCTGGCGAGCAGTACTTC.

This chain uses TRBV19 with TRBJ2-1; 7 positions agree with TRBD2. Germline V gives CDR1 LNHDA, CDR2 SQIVND (reference sequence). J gave up 6 bases and V 3 bases, and 5 bases lay outside the gene matches. The CDR3 covers 14 residues. Written as DNA, the CDR3 is TGTGCCAGTAGTATGCGGGAGCTCAGCAATGAGCAGTTCTTC. Its protein product is CASSMRELSNEQFF.

J is TRBJ1-2 and V is TRBV27; D gene unclear. Trimming left V 5 bases short and J 8 bases short, with 15 bases between. The CDR3 runs 13 residues. Germline assignment: CDR1 MNHEY and CDR2 SMNVEV (reference sequence). As DNA, the CDR3 is TGTGCCAGCAGTCCAGAACGGCGGAAAGGCTACACCTTC. Translated: CASSPERRKGYTF.

The V gene is TRBV7-2, the J gene TRBJ1-3, with no clear D. This CDR3 region has 12 residues. Trimming left V 5 bases short and J 4 bases short, with 6 bases between. Germline V gene sequence: CDR1 SGHTA, CDR2 FQGNSA. CDR3 DNA: TGTGCCAGCAGCAAACAGGGAAACACCATATATTTT. Encoded protein: CASSKQGNTIYF.

The V gene is TRBV11-2, the J gene TRBJ2-3; a possible D gene is TRBD1 (5 bases). Germline values: CDR1 SGHAT, CDR2 FQNNGV. The CDR3 sequence is 17 residues long. The V end was cut by 5 bases, the J end by 2 bases, with 20 bases between. CDR3 amino acids: CASSLTITGFDTDTQYF. For the CDR3, the DNA is TGTGCCAGCAGCCTGACCATAACAGGTTTTGACACAGATACGCAGTATTTT.

The chain links TRBV10-3 to TRBJ2-3; 14 bases map to TRBD2. The CDR3 contains 16 residues. J was trimmed by 6 bases and V by 2 bases; bases with no gene match: 4. Germline CDR1 is ENHRY and CDR2 is SYGVKD. This chain's CDR3 is CAISEGLAGGTDTQYF. The DNA of the CDR3 is TGTGCCATCAGTGAGGGACTAGCGGGGGGAACGGATACGCAGTATTTT.

This clone has a single count. V and J are TRBV25-1 and TRBJ2-2; D is tentatively TRBD1 or TRBD2 (5 bases each). CDR3 length: 14 amino acids. Germline V gene sequence: CDR1 MGHDK, CDR2 SYGVNS. The germline V and J ends were trimmed by 7 bases and 4 bases, with 13 bases remaining between them. CDR3 residues: CASKTRGSTGELFF. CDR3 DNA: TGTGCCAGCAAGACGAGGGGATCCACCGGGGAGCTGTTTTTT.

In this sample, this clone turned up a few times. This chain joins TRBV4-1 and TRBJ2-7; D possibly corresponds to TRBD2 (6 bases). Germline loops: CDR1 MGHRA, CDR2 YSYEKL. This CDR3 has 15 residues. Between the trimmed V and J ends, which lost 1 base and 4 bases, there was a span of 14 bases. CDR3 in DNA: TGCGCCAGCAGCCAAGTTGATCTAGCGCCTTACGAGCAGTACTTC. As protein: CASSQVDLAPYEQYF.

The CDR3 region has the DNA TGCGCCAGCAGTTCCCTATCTAGAACGGGACAGGGTATCTCTGGAAACACCATATATTTT. This translates into CASSSLSRTGQGISGNTIYF. The gene calls are TRBV23-1 and TRBJ1-3, with TRBD1 matching 9 bases. TRBV23-1 counts as an open reading frame of uncertain function. With V trimmed by 5 bases and J by 0 bases, 17 bases remained unmatched. The CDR3 loop spans 20 amino acids.